Listed here are 30 T cell receptor beta chains from one sample, sequenced in a study of human T cells and chemical hapten exposure. Via MiXCR, TCRdb re-called the RACE reads, giving one row per CDR3 protein. The sample has over 300,000 distinct CDR3 sequences, approximately 5.1% seen once. Time point described: pre-sensitization, week 0. Sample treatment: therapeutic diphenylcyclopropenone sensitization with weekly scalp DPC. Sample: whole blood, taken in connection with sensitization to the hapten diphenylcyclopropenone (DPC). Every receptor here comes from a woman between 50 and 59 years old with alopecia areata. Some clones in this sample may be carry-over from other donors' samples.

The gene calls are TRBV6-5 and TRBJ2-1; TRBD2 matches at 7 bases. V was clipped by 6 bases and J by 2 bases; unmatched bases: 4. CDR3 length equals 14 residues. Germline V lookup: CDR1 MNHEY, CDR2 SVGAGI. DNA for the CDR3: TGTGCCAGCAGGCTAAGCGGGACCTACAATGAGCAGTTCTTC. It translates to CASRLSGTYNEQFF.

At least ten counts were recorded for this clonotype. This rearrangement joins TRBV21-1 to TRBJ2-7. TRBV21-1 is a pseudogene. This CDR3 comprises 14 residues. Here the CDR3 reads CASSKADGNYEQYF. The CDR3 coding sequence is TGTGCCAGCAGCAAAGCGGACGGTAACTACGAGCAGTACTTC.

The sample holds many counts of this clonotype. The chain has TRBV29-1 and TRBJ2-1; D not certain. The germline CDR1 and CDR2 sequences are SQVTM and ANQGSEA. The CDR3 totals 12 residues. V shed 2 bases and J shed 7 bases, with 9 bases lying between them. The CDR3: CSVERLTNEQFF. The CDR3 DNA is TGCAGCGTTGAACGCCTGACAAATGAGCAGTTCTTC.

Ten or more counts support this clonotype. The chain joins TRBV20-1 to TRBJ1-5; a weak D match, TRBD1 (5 bases). Germline values: CDR1 DFQATT, CDR2 SNEGSKA (reference sequence). Between the trimmed V and J ends, which lost 2 bases and 3 bases, there was a span of 8 bases. CDR3 length: 13 amino acids. CDR3 residues: CSARRGDNQPQHF. The CDR3 DNA reads TGCAGTGCTAGACGGGGGGACAATCAGCCCCAGCATTTT.

A few counts support this clonotype. This chain uses TRBV20-1 with TRBJ2-3, with D tentatively TRBD2 (6 bases). V lost 5 bases, J lost 1 base, and 10 bases lay in between. CDR3 size: 13 residues. CDR1 and CDR2 from the germline V gene are DFQATT and SNEGSKA (reference sequence). Written as DNA, the CDR3 is TGCAGTGCTCCCCGGGAGCGCACAGATACGCAGTATTTT. Translating gives CSAPRERTDTQYF.

CDR3 coding DNA: TGTGCCATCAGTCCCGGGACTAGCGGGGGCTTCATAGATACGCAGTATTTT. Protein sequence: CAISPGTSGGFIDTQYF. This chain connects TRBV10-3 to TRBJ2-3; TRBD2 matches at 14 bases. Losses at the gene ends were 5 bases for V and 5 bases for J; bases not matched to a gene: 9. Germline-derived CDR1 and CDR2 are ENHRY and SYGVKD. The CDR3 is 17 residues long.

This clonotype was counted a few times. CDR3 in DNA: TGTGCCAGCAGTTCACCCCGTCGGGGAAACTATGGCTACACCTTC. The encoded protein is CASSSPRRGNYGYTF. The chain couples TRBV6-6 to TRBJ1-2; D gene ambiguous. The V end lost 4 bases, the J end lost 2 bases, and 14 bases lay between the germline ends. This CDR3 has 15 amino acids. The germline gives CDR1 MNHNY, CDR2 SVGAGI (reference sequence).

This clonotype turned up a few times. The V call is TRBV20-1, the J call TRBJ2-3; 8 positions agree with TRBD1. The germline V gene has CDR1 DFQATT and CDR2 SNEGSKA (reference sequence). The CDR3 sequence is 12 residues long. J gave up 4 bases and V 6 bases, and 3 bases lay outside the gene matches. The CDR3 sequence: CSAEQGADTQYF. CDR3 nucleotides: TGCAGTGCGGAACAGGGGGCAGATACGCAGTATTTT.

This clonotype has a handful of counts. This chain uses TRBV20-1 with TRBJ2-7; 7 bases line up with TRBD2. The CDR3 consists of 15 residues. V lost 0 bases and J lost 2; bases outside the gene matches: 7. The V gene's germline CDR1 is DFQATT and CDR2 SNEGSKA (reference sequence). CDR3 sequence: CSARDWLAATYEQYF. In nucleotides, the CDR3 is TGCAGTGCTAGAGATTGGCTAGCGGCCACCTACGAGCAGTACTTC.

The rearrangement uses TRBV10-3 and TRBJ2-1, with D perhaps matching TRBD1 (5 bases). V lost 9 bases and J 10 bases, leaving 13 bases between the germline ends. The CDR3 runs 11 residues. Germline loops: CDR1 ENHRY, CDR2 SYGVKD. The CDR3 bases are TGTGCCATTGGGTGGGGCGCCGAGCAGTTCTTC. It codes for CAIGWGAEQFF.

V gene TRBV5-5 combines with J gene TRBJ2-5; 9 bases match TRBD1. There are 15 residues in the CDR3. V was pared by 5 bases and J by 0 bases, with 5 bases of the junction left unmatched. The V gene's germline CDR1 is SGHKS and CDR2 YYEKEE (reference sequence). The CDR3 coding sequence is TGTGCCAGCAGTGGACAGGGGAATCACCAAGAGACCCAGTACTTC. Protein sequence: CASSGQGNHQETQYF.

The gene calls are TRBV12-3 or TRBV12-4 and TRBJ1-1; D is undetermined. The CDR3 contains 14 residues. V was clipped by 4 bases and J by 2 bases, with 11 bases between them. CDR3 nucleotides: TGTGCCAGCAGTTCTACAATCCTTAACACTGAAGCTTTCTTT. Encoded protein: CASSSTILNTEAFF.

The chain combines TRBV14 with TRBJ2-5, with D uncertain. This CDR3 region has 13 residues. The germline gives CDR1 SGHDN, CDR2 FVKESK. V dropped 1 base and J dropped 9 bases, with 12 bases sitting between them. CDR3 region: CASSQGVSLAQYF. CDR3 sequence (DNA): TGTGCCAGCAGCCAAGGAGTCAGCTTGGCCCAGTACTTC.

J is TRBJ2-1 and V is TRBV19; D perhaps matches TRBD1 (6 bases). V was clipped by 3 bases and J by 5 bases, with 11 bases between them. This CDR3 contains 14 residues. Looked up from germline, CDR1 is LNHDA and CDR2 is SQIVND (reference sequence). The CDR3 DNA sequence: TGTGCCAGTAGTATCCAGGGGCCACACAATGAGCAGTTCTTC. This encodes CASSIQGPHNEQFF.

The gene calls are TRBV20-1 and TRBJ2-1; TRBD2 agrees at 8 bases. CDR3 length: 14 residues. Germline CDR1 is DFQATT and CDR2 is SNEGSKA (reference sequence). The V gene end was trimmed by 5 bases and the J gene end by 7 bases; junction bases not matched to a gene: 10. CDR3 sequence: CSAAAGVVGNEQFF. CDR3 nucleotide sequence: TGCAGTGCTGCAGCGGGAGTGGTCGGGAATGAGCAGTTCTTC.

The sample holds many counts of this clonotype. V is TRBV5-1 and J is TRBJ2-7, with 7 positions matching TRBD1. Germline V lookup: CDR1 SGHRS, CDR2 YFSETQ. This CDR3 has 16 residues. V shed 3 bases and J 6 bases; nucleotides not matched to a gene: 15. The CDR3: CASSSDRVGNESEQYF. As DNA, the CDR3 is TGCGCCAGCAGCTCTGACAGGGTGGGAAACGAGAGCGAGCAGTACTTC.

This clonotype has a count of ten or more. The chain recombines TRBV20-1 with TRBJ1-4; D unresolved. The CDR3 totals 11 residues. Between the trimmed V and J ends, which lost 1 base and 7 bases, there was a span of 4 bases. In germline, CDR1 is DFQATT, CDR2 SNEGSKA (reference sequence). The CDR3 DNA follows: TGCAGTGCTAGAGTGCGTGAAAAACTGTTTTTT. Amino acid sequence: CSARVREKLFF.

This clonotype was seen ten or more times. This chain connects TRBV4-1 to TRBJ1-2, with a weak D call TRBD1 (6 bases). In germline, CDR1 is MGHRA, CDR2 YSYEKL. CDR3 size: 16 residues. Deletions cut 0 bases from V and 4 bases from J, with 15 bases between. CDR3 region: CASSQDPTGGFYGYTF. CDR3 sequence (DNA): TGCGCCAGCAGCCAAGATCCTACGGGGGGCTTCTATGGCTACACCTTC.

This clonotype was detected many times. The V and J genes are TRBV20-1 and TRBJ1-4; D unresolved. CDR3 length: 14 residues. Germline V gene sequence: CDR1 DFQATT, CDR2 SNEGSKA (reference sequence). The V and J ends lost 2 bases and 8 bases respectively, with 15 bases between them. The CDR3 DNA reads TGCAGTGCTAGACAGGACCCGGCACAGGAAAAACTGTTTTTT. Protein sequence: CSARQDPAQEKLFF.

In this sample, this clonotype turned up many times. V usage is TRBV12-3 or TRBV12-4 and J usage is TRBJ1-5; TRBD1 is a possible D gene (6 bases). The CDR3 consists of 15 residues. Trimming removed 3 bases from V and 1 base from J, with 10 bases in between. The CDR3 region has the DNA TGTGCCAGCAGTTTCAGGGGCTCGAGCAATCAGCCCCAGCATTTT. Protein sequence: CASSFRGSSNQPQHF.

This clonotype has at least ten counts. The genes are TRBV6-2 or TRBV6-3 and TRBJ1-1; 7 bases fit TRBD1. This CDR3 contains 15 residues. The V gene's germline CDR1 is MNHEY and CDR2 SVGEGT. Trimming at V came to 8 bases and at J to 1 base, leaving 10 bases not matched to a gene. The CDR3 DNA reads TGTGCCAGCGGAGACACAGGGGTCAGGAACACTGAAGCTTTCTTT. This codes for CASGDTGVRNTEAFF.

This clonotype was found a few times. This chain uses TRBV9 with TRBJ2-1; no reliable D call. Per germline, CDR1 SGDLS and CDR2 YYNGEE. This CDR3 is built from 14 residues. The ends were cut back, 4 bases at V and 8 bases at J, with 16 bases in the middle. CDR3 DNA sequence: TGTGCCAGCAGCCCCGGATTCGACATCGATGAGCAGTTCTTC. Residues: CASSPGFDIDEQFF.

A few counts support this clonotype. V is TRBV13 and J is TRBJ2-7; unclear D gene. This CDR3 contains 14 residues. Trimming removed 3 bases from V and 4 bases from J, with 13 bases in between. CDR1 and CDR2 (germline): PRHDT, FYEKMQ (reference sequence). The CDR3 loop is CASSLDNYSYEQYF. CDR3 DNA sequence: TGTGCCAGCAGCTTGGATAACTACAGTTACGAGCAGTACTTC. The whole variable domain, remainder taken from reference TRBV13 and TRBJ2-7, is AAGVIQSPRHLIKEKRETATLKCYPIPRHDTVYWYQQGPGQDPQFLISFYEKMQSDKGSIPDRFSAQQFSDYHSELNMSSLELGDSALYFCASSLDNYSYEQYFGPGTRLTVT.

This clonotype was seen more than once but under ten times. The CDR3: CASSQDLRRQGRNTEAFF. The CDR3 DNA follows: TGTGCCAGCAGCCAAGATTTACGAAGGCAGGGTCGGAACACTGAAGCTTTCTTT. J is TRBJ1-1 and V is TRBV3-1; tentatively, D is TRBD1 (5 bases). Looked up from germline, CDR1 is LGHDT and CDR2 is YNNKEL (reference sequence). CDR3 size: 18 residues. Trimming removed 0 bases from V and 1 base from J, with 18 bases in between.

Ten or more counts support this clonotype. The chain recombines TRBV29-1 with TRBJ2-7; tentatively, D is TRBD1 or TRBD2 (6 bases each). V was clipped by 4 bases and J by 2 bases, with 15 bases between them. CDR3 length: 14 residues. Germline lookup yields CDR1 SQVTM and CDR2 ANQGSEA. The CDR3 bases are TGCAGCGTTGTTCGAGCGGAGGGGGCCTACGAGCAGTACTTC. As protein: CSVVRAEGAYEQYF.

This clonotype was seen only a few times. This rearrangement joins TRBV12-3 or TRBV12-4 to TRBJ1-1; possibly TRBD1 for D (5 bases). The CDR3 has 14 residues. Trimming took off 4 bases at V and 1 base at J, with 10 bases between the two ends. The CDR3 loop is CASSSIGENTEAFF. The CDR3 DNA follows: TGTGCCAGCAGTTCGATAGGGGAGAACACTGAAGCTTTCTTT.

This clonotype was counted many times. The chain couples TRBV5-1 to TRBJ2-7; D may be TRBD1 (6 bases). The germline CDR1 and CDR2 sequences are SGHRS and YFSETQ. The V gene lost 4 bases and the J gene lost 3 bases, with 11 bases spanning the gap. The CDR3 is made up of 13 amino acids. Written as DNA, the CDR3 is TGCGCCAGCAGCGTGCTAGGGGGCTACGAGCAGTACTTC. It is translated as CASSVLGGYEQYF.

This clonotype was counted at least ten times. V usage is TRBV7-9 and J usage is TRBJ1-6; no definite D call. V lost 1 base and J 0 bases, leaving 13 bases between the germline ends. Germline V lookup: CDR1 SEHNR, CDR2 FQNEAQ (reference sequence). The CDR3 length is 18 residues. The CDR3 protein is CASSLDWTPSSYNSPLHF. The CDR3 DNA reads TGTGCCAGCAGCTTAGATTGGACTCCCAGCTCCTATAATTCACCCCTCCACTTT. The full variable domain, in which reference TRBV7-9 and TRBJ1-6 provide the parts outside the CDR3, is DTGVSQNPRHKITKRGQNVTFRCDPISEHNRLYWYRQTLGQGPEFLTYFQNEAQLEKSRLLSDRFSAERPKGSFSTLEIQRTEQGDSAMYLCASSLDWTPSSYNSPLHFGNGTRLTVT.

This clonotype was counted many times. This chain connects TRBV10-3 to TRBJ2-5, with a weak D call TRBD2 (5 bases). The CDR3 is 13 amino acids. From germline, CDR1 is ENHRY and CDR2 SYGVKD. V lost 0 bases and J lost 3, with 5 bases in between. The CDR3 loop reads CAISESEEETQYF. CDR3 bases: TGTGCCATCAGTGAGTCGGAGGAAGAGACCCAGTACTTC.

This clonotype showed up many times. The V and J genes are TRBV12-3 or TRBV12-4 and TRBJ1-2, with 8 bases lining up with TRBD1. The CDR3 totals 14 residues. The V segment lost 1 base and the J segment 8 bases; nucleotides outside the gene matches: 6. Here the CDR3 reads CASSLGQGWSGYTF. CDR3 nucleotide sequence: TGTGCCAGCAGTTTAGGACAGGGGTGGAGCGGCTACACCTTC.